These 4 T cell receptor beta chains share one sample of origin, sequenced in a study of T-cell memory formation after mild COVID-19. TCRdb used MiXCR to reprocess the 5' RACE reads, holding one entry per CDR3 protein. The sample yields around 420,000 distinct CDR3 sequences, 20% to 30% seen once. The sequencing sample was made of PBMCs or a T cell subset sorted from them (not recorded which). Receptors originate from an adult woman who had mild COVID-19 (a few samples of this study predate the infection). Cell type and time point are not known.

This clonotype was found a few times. CDR3 loop: CASSGSRQGWEYGYTF. The CDR3 region has the DNA TGTGCCAGCAGTGGATCTAGACAGGGTTGGGAGTATGGCTACACCTTC. The rearrangement joins TRBV25-1 to TRBJ1-2, with 7 bases aligning to TRBD1. The CDR3 length is 16 residues. CDR1 and CDR2 from the germline V gene are MGHDK and SYGVNS. V was clipped by 4 bases and J by 5 bases; unmatched bases: 13.

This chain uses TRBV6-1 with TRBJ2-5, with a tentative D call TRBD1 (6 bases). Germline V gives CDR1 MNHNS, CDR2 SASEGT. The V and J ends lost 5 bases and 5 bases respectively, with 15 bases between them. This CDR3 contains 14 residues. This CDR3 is CASSQGQLVETQYF. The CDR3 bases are TGTGCCAGCAGTCAGGGGCAGTTGGTGGAGACCCAGTACTTC.

The CDR3 nucleotides are TGCAGTGCTAGAGCCCCTAGCGGGGGGGCGGGAGATACGCAGTATTTT. This translates into CSARAPSGGAGDTQYF. J is TRBJ2-3 and V is TRBV20-1, with 12 nucleotides matching TRBD2. In germline, CDR1 is DFQATT, CDR2 SNEGSKA (reference sequence). The ends lost 1 base at V and 5 bases at J; junction bases unmatched: 7. CDR3 size: 16 residues.

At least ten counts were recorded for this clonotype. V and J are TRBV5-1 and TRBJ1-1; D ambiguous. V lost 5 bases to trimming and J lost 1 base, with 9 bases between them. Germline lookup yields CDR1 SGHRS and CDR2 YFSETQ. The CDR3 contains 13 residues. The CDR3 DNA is TGCGCCAGCAGTCACGGAAAGAACACTGAAGCTTTCTTT. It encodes CASSHGKNTEAFF. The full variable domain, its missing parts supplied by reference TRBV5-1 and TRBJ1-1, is KAGVTQTPRYLIKTRGQQVTLSCSPISGHRSVSWYQQTPGQGLQFLFEYFSETQRNKGNFPGRFSGRQFSNSRSEMNVSTLELGDSALYLCASSHGKNTEAFFGQGTRLTVV.